Below, one TCR beta chain is given with its context. In germline, CDR1 is SQVTM, CDR2 ANQGSEA. This CDR3 is built from 13 residues. V lost 3 bases and J 0 bases, leaving 7 bases between the germline ends. Patients at the Seattle site were enrolled during active infection and followed longitudinally. This entry is derived from a study of blood T cell repertoires in COVID-19. Overall study: COVID-19 samples, acute and convalescent, were from the United States, Italy and Spain.

Data came from immunoSEQ multiplex PCR; TCRdb stores just in-frame clones and leaves some out. The data contain roughly 100,000 clones, roughly 76% of them seen just once; the ten biggest clones take up around 5.2%. The chain carries TRBV29-1 and TRBJ2-3; possible D gene TRBD2, 5 bases. Sequenced sample: peripheral blood. This receptor was identified in a man aged 80 or over with COVID-19, enrolled during active disease. The CDR3 reads CSVDDYSTDTQYF. The CDR3 nucleotides are TGCAGCGTTGACGACTACAGCACAGATACGCAGTATTTT.